The entry that follows covers one T cell receptor (beta chain) sequence. Its antigen remains unknown. Trimming took 5 bases from V and 4 from J; bases not matched to a gene: 7. The CDR3 runs 14 residues. In germline, CDR1 is MNHEY, CDR2 SVGAGI. These data come from a study of cytomegalovirus exposure and HLA in healthy donors. Regarding the study as a whole: Fewer N-insertions than the roughly 670-donor mean were reportedly shown by an Asian-associated ancestry cluster in a later analysis.

Use of 60 Vbeta and 13 Jbeta primers characterized the PCR. Clones were sequenced by immunoSEQ multiplex PCR, and TCRdb holds only the in-frame ones, with some missing. The table has 110,000 to 150,000 clones, roughly four fifths seen once. Source material: PBMCs. The clonotype was recovered from a young man in good health and CMV-seropositive. This sequence joins TRBV6-5 and TRBJ1-2, with 7 bases identical to TRBD1. CDR3 nucleotides: TGTGCCAGCAGTATCCGGGACAGACGCTATGGCTACACCTTC. Its protein is CASSIRDRRYGYTF.